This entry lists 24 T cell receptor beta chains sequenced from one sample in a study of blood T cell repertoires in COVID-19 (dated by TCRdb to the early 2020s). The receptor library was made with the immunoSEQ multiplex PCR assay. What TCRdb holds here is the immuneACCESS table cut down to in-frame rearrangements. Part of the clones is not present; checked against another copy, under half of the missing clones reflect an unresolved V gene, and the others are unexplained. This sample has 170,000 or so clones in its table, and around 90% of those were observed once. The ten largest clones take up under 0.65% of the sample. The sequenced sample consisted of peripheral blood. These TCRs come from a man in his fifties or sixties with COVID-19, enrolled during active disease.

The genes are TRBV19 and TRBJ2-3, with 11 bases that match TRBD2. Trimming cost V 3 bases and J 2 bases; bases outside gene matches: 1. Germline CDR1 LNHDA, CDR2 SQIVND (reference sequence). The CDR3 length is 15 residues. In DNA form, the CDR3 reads TGTGCCAGTAGTATGACTAGCGGGGACACAGATACGCAGTATTTT. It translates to CASSMTSGDTDTQYF.

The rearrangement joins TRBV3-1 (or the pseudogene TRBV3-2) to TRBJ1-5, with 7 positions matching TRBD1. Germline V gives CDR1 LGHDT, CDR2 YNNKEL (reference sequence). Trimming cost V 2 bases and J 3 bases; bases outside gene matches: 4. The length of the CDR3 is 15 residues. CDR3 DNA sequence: TGTGCCAGCAGCCAATCGGGACAGCACAATCAGCCCCAGCATTTT. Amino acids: CASSQSGQHNQPQHF.

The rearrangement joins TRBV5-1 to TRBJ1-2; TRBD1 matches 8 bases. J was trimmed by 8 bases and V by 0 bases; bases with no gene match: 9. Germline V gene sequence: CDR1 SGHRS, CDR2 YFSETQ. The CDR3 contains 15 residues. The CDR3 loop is CASSLDLGQVKGYTF. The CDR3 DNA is TGCGCCAGCAGCTTGGACCTGGGACAGGTCAAGGGCTACACCTTC.

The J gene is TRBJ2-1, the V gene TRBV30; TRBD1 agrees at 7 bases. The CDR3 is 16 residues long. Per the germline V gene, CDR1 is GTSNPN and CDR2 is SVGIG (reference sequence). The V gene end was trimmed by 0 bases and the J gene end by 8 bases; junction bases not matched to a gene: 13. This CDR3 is CAWSVRVAGGVDEQFF. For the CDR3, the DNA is TGTGCCTGGAGTGTACGGGTTGCAGGGGGAGTCGATGAGCAGTTCTTC.

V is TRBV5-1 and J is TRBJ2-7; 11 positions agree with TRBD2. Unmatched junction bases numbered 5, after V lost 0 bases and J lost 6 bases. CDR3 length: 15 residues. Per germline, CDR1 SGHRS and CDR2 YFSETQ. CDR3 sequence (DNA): TGCGCCAGCAGCTTGGTCCTAGCGGGAGGCTCCGAGCAGTACTTC. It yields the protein CASSLVLAGGSEQYF. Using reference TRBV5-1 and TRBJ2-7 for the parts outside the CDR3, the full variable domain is KAGVTQTPRYLIKTRGQQVTLSCSPISGHRSVSWYQQTPGQGLQFLFEYFSETQRNKGNFPGRFSGRQFSNSRSEMNVSTLELGDSALYLCASSLVLAGGSEQYFGPGTRLTVT.

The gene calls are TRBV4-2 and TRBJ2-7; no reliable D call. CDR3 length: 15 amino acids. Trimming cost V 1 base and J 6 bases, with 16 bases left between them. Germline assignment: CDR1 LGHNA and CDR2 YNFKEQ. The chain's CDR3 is CASSQGGSLPLEQYF. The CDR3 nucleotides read TGTGCCAGCAGCCAAGGTGGCTCCCTTCCCCTCGAGCAGTACTTC.

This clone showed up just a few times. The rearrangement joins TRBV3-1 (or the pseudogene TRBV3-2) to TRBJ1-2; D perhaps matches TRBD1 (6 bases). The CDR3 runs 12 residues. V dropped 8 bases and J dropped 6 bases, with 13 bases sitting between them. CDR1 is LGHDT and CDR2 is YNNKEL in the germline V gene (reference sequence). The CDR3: CASSRTDHGYTF. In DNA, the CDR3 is TGTGCCAGCTCTCGGACAGATCATGGCTACACCTTC.

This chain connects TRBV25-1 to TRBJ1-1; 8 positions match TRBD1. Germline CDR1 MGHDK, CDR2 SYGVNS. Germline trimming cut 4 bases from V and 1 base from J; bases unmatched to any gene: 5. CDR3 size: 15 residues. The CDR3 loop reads CASSVIGTGNTEAFF. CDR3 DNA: TGTGCCAGCAGTGTAATCGGGACAGGGAACACTGAAGCTTTCTTT.

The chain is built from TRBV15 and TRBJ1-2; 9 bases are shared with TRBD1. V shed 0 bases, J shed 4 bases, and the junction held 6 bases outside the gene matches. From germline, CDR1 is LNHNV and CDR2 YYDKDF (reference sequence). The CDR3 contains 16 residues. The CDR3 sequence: CATSRDLPGQGYGYTF. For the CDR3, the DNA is TGTGCCACCAGCAGAGATCTTCCGGGACAGGGCTATGGCTACACCTTC.

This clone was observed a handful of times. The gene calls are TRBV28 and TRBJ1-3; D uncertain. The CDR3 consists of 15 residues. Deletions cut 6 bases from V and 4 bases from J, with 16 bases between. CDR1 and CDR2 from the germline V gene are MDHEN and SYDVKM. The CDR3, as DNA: TGTGCCAGCAGCAAAGACTCGAGTAACGGAAACACCATATATTTT. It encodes CASSKDSSNGNTIYF.

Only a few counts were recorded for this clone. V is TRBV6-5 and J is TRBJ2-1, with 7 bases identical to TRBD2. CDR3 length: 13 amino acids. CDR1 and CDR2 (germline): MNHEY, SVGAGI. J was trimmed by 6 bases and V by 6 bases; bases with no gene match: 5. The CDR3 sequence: CASRTSRVNEQFF. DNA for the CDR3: TGTGCCAGCAGGACTAGCCGAGTCAATGAGCAGTTCTTC.

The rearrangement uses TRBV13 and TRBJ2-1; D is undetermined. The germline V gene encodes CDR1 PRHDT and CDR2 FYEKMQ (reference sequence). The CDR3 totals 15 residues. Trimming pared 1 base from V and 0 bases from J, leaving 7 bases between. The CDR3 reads CASSLELSSYNEQFF. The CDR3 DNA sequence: TGTGCCAGCAGCTTAGAACTGAGCTCCTACAATGAGCAGTTCTTC.

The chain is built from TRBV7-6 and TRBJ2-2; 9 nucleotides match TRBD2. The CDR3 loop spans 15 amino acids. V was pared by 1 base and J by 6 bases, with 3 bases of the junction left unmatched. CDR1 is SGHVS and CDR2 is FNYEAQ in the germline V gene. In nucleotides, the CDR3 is TGTGCCAGCAGCTTAGGGGCTAGCGGGGCCGGGGAGCTGTTTTTT. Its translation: CASSLGASGAGELFF.

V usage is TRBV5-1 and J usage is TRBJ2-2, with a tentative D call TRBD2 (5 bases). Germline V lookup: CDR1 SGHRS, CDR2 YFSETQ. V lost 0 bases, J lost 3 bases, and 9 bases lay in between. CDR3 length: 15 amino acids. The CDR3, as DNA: TGCGCCAGCAGCTTGGCCGTGCGGGACACCGGGGAGCTGTTTTTT. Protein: CASSLAVRDTGELFF.

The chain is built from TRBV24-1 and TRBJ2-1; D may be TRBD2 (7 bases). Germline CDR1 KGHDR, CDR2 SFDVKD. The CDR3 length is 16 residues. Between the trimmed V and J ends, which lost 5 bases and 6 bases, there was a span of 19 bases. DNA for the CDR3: TGTGCCACCAGTGGTTTTGAGGGGGGGCCGGGCAATGAGCAGTTCTTC. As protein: CATSGFEGGPGNEQFF.

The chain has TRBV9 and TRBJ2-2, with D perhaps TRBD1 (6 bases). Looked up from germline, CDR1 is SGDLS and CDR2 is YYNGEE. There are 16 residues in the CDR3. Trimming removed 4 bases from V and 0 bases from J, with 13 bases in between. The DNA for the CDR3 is TGTGCCAGCAGCTTCTACAGGGATTCGAACACCGGGGAGCTGTTTTTT. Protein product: CASSFYRDSNTGELFF.

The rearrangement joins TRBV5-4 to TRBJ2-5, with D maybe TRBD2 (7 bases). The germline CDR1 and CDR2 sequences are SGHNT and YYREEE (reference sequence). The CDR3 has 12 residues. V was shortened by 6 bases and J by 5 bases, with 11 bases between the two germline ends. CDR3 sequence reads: CASNREGETQYF. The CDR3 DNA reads TGTGCCAGCAACAGGGAGGGGGAGACCCAGTACTTC.

The CDR3 spells CSASSQGINGYTF. The CDR3 nucleotides are TGCAGTGCTAGTAGCCAGGGGATTAACGGCTACACCTTC. This rearrangement joins TRBV20-1 to TRBJ1-2; D may be TRBD1 (6 bases). Trimming left V 3 bases short and J 8 bases short, with 16 bases between. The germline V gene encodes CDR1 DFQATT and CDR2 SNEGSKA (reference sequence). The CDR3 length is 13 residues.

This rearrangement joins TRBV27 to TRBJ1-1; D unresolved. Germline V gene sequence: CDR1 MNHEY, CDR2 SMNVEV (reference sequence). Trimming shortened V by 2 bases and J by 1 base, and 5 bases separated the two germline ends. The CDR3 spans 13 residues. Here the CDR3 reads CASSLRENTEAFF. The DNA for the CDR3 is TGTGCCAGCAGTTTACGAGAGAACACTGAAGCTTTCTTT.

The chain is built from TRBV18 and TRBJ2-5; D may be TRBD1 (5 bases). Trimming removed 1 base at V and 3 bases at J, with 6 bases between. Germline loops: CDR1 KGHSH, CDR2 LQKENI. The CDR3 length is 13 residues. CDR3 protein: CASSPQGKETQYF. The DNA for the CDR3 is TGTGCCAGCTCACCACAGGGGAAAGAGACCCAGTACTTC.

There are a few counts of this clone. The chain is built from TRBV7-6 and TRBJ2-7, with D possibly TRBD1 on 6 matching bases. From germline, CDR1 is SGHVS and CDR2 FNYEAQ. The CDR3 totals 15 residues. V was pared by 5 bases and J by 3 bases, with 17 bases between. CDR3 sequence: CASSLQEGQYYEQYF. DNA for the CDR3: TGTGCCAGCAGCCTCCAGGAAGGACAGTACTACGAGCAGTACTTC. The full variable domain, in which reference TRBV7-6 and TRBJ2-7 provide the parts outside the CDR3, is GAGVSQSPRYKVTKRGQDVALRCDPISGHVSLYWYRQALGQGPEFLTYFNYEAQQDKSGLPNDRFSAERPEGSISTLTIQRTEQRDSAMYRCASSLQEGQYYEQYFGPGTRLTVT.

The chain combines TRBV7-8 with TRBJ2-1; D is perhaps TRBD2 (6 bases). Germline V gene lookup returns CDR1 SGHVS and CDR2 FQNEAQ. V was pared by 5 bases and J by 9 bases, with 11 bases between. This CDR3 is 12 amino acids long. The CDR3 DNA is TGTGCCAGCAGCCACAGGAGGGTTGAGCAGTTCTTC. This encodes CASSHRRVEQFF.

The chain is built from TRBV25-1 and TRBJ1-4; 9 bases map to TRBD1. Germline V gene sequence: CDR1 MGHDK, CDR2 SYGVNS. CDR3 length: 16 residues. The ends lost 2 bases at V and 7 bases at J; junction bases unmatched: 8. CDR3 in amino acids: CASSEVTGGRGEKLFF. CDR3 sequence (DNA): TGTGCCAGCAGTGAAGTCACAGGGGGCAGGGGTGAAAAACTGTTTTTT.

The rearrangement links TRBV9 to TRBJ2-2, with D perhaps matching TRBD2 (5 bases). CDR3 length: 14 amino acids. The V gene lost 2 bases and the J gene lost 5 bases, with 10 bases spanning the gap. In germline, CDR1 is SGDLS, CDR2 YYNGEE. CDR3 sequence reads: CASSVGVSTGELFF. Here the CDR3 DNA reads TGTGCCAGCAGCGTCGGGGTTTCTACCGGGGAGCTGTTTTTT.